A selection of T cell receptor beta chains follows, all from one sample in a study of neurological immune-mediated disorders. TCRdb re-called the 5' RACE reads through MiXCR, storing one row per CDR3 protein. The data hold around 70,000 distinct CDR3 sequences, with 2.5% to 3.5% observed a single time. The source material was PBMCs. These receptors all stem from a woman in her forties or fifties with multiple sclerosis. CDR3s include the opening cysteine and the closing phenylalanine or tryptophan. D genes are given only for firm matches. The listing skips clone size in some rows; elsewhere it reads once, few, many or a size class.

CDR3 protein: CSAKENSNQPQHF
CDR3 DNA: TGCAGTGCTAAAGAGAATAGCAATCAGCCCCAGCATTTT
clone size: many
V gene: TRBV20-1
J gene: TRBJ1-5
D gene: .

CDR3 protein: CSARDASKQGGTDTQYF
CDR3 DNA: TGCAGTGCTAGAGATGCCTCGAAGCAGGGGGGCACAGATACGCAGTATTTT
clone size: many
V gene: TRBV20-1
J gene: TRBJ2-3
D gene: TRBD1

CDR3 protein: CASRGLAAKGSETQYF
CDR3 DNA: TGTGCCAGCAGGGGACTAGCGGCCAAAGGGTCAGAGACCCAGTACTTC
clone size: many
V gene: TRBV11-2
J gene: TRBJ2-5
D gene: TRBD2

CDR3 protein: CASSRGGGNQPQHF
CDR3 DNA: TGTGCCAGCAGCCGAGGGGGGGGGAATCAGCCCCAGCATTTT
clone size: many
V gene: TRBV7-2
J gene: TRBJ1-5
D gene: .

CDR3 protein: CASSLSEPSPLHF
CDR3 DNA: TGTGCCAGCAGTTTGTCCGAACCTTCACCCCTCCACTTT
clone size: many
V gene: TRBV12-3/TRBV12-4
J gene: TRBJ1-6
D gene: .

CDR3 protein: CSARRDLETQYF
CDR3 DNA: TGCAGTGCTAGGAGGGACCTCGAGACCCAGTACTTC
clone size: many
V gene: TRBV20-1
J gene: TRBJ2-5
D gene: .

CDR3 protein: CASSQEVGTDYGYTF
CDR3 DNA: TGCGCCAGCAGCCAAGAGGTCGGGACAGACTATGGCTACACCTTC
clone size: .
V gene: TRBV4-1
J gene: TRBJ1-2
D gene: TRBD1

CDR3 protein: CASSLGLGGHEQFF
CDR3 DNA: TGTGCCAGCAGCCTGGGCCTCGGGGGCCATGAGCAGTTCTTC
clone size: .
V gene: TRBV7-3
J gene: TRBJ2-1
D gene: .

CDR3 protein: CASSLRDISGNTIYF
CDR3 DNA: TGTGCCAGCAGCTTGAGGGACATCTCTGGAAACACCATATATTTT
clone size: many
V gene: TRBV5-5
J gene: TRBJ1-3
D gene: .

CDR3 protein: CASSFMGRETQYF
CDR3 DNA: TGCGCCAGCAGCTTTATGGGGAGAGAGACCCAGTACTTC
clone size: many
V gene: TRBV5-1
J gene: TRBJ2-5
D gene: .

CDR3 protein: CASSSTGTGSTEAFF
CDR3 DNA: TGCGCCAGCAGCAGCACCGGGACAGGGAGCACTGAAGCTTTCTTT
clone size: many
V gene: TRBV5-1
J gene: TRBJ1-1
D gene: TRBD1

CDR3 protein: CAIPVGGRGYTF
CDR3 DNA: TGTGCCATACCAGTTGGGGGTAGAGGCTACACCTTC
clone size: many
V gene: TRBV7-2
J gene: TRBJ1-2
D gene: .

CDR3 protein: CASRGSGGGNQPQHF
CDR3 DNA: TGTGCCAGCAGGGGATCAGGGGGGGGAAATCAGCCCCAGCATTTT
clone size: many
V gene: TRBV6-5
J gene: TRBJ1-5
D gene: TRBD1

CDR3 protein: CAAGELFF
CDR3 DNA: TGTGCCGCCGGGGAGCTGTTTTTT
clone size: many
V gene: TRBV6-6
J gene: TRBJ2-2
D gene: .

CDR3 protein: CASTAGTSDPDTQYF
CDR3 DNA: TGCGCCAGCACAGCCGGGACTAGCGACCCAGATACGCAGTATTTT
clone size: many
V gene: TRBV5-1
J gene: TRBJ2-3
D gene: TRBD2

CDR3 protein: CASRPRRQGNEQYF
CDR3 DNA: TGTGCCAGCAGGCCGCGAAGACAGGGGAACGAGCAGTACTTC
clone size: many
V gene: TRBV2
J gene: TRBJ2-7
D gene: TRBD1

CDR3 protein: CATSFTGPDTQYF
CDR3 DNA: TGTGCCACCAGCTTTACAGGCCCAGATACGCAGTATTTT
clone size: many
V gene: TRBV15
J gene: TRBJ2-3
D gene: .

CDR3 protein: CASVSPAMQGYTF
CDR3 DNA: TGTGCCAGCGTTAGTCCTGCGATGCAGGGCTACACCTTC
clone size: many
V gene: TRBV28
J gene: TRBJ1-2
D gene: .

CDR3 protein: CSAEQGANEQFF
CDR3 DNA: TGCAGCGCCGAACAGGGGGCCAATGAGCAGTTCTTC
clone size: many
V gene: TRBV29-1
J gene: TRBJ2-1
D gene: TRBD1

CDR3 protein: CASSLGGSSYNSPLHF
CDR3 DNA: TGCGCCAGCAGCTTGGGAGGGAGCTCCTATAATTCACCCCTCCACTTT
clone size: many
V gene: TRBV5-1
J gene: TRBJ1-6
D gene: .

CDR3 protein: CSVETDRGYEQYF
CDR3 DNA: TGCAGCGTTGAGACGGACAGGGGTTACGAGCAGTACTTC
clone size: many
V gene: TRBV29-1
J gene: TRBJ2-7
D gene: TRBD1

CDR3 protein: CSAPPPRAGAGNEQFF
CDR3 DNA: TGCAGTGCTCCCCCCCCGAGGGCGGGAGCAGGCAATGAGCAGTTCTTC
clone size: many
V gene: TRBV20-1
J gene: TRBJ2-1
D gene: TRBD2

CDR3 protein: CSGRKPSDEQFF
CDR3 DNA: TGCAGCGGTAGAAAACCCTCCGATGAGCAGTTCTTC
clone size: .
V gene: TRBV29-1
J gene: TRBJ2-1
D gene: .

CDR3 protein: CSAFGAGGMEETQYF
CDR3 DNA: TGCAGTGCCTTCGGTGCGGGGGGGATGGAAGAGACCCAGTACTTC
clone size: many
V gene: TRBV20-1
J gene: TRBJ2-5
D gene: TRBD2

CDR3 protein: CASSPVVGFYGYTF
CDR3 DNA: TGTGCCAGCAGCCCCGTAGTTGGGTTTTATGGCTACACCTTC
clone size: many
V gene: TRBV6-4
J gene: TRBJ1-2
D gene: .

CDR3 protein: CASSSAVGSRGPYEQYF
CDR3 DNA: TGTGCCAGCAGTTCGGCCGTGGGGTCGAGAGGTCCTTACGAGCAGTACTTC
clone size: many
V gene: TRBV28
J gene: TRBJ2-7
D gene: .

CDR3 protein: CASSQDPGQAFF
CDR3 DNA: TGTGCCAGCAGCCAAGACCCAGGACAAGCTTTCTTT
clone size: many
V gene: TRBV3-1
J gene: TRBJ1-1
D gene: .

CDR3 protein: CASSLNRETQYF
CDR3 DNA: TGTGCCAGCAGCTTAAATCGAGAGACCCAGTACTTC
clone size: many
V gene: TRBV7-2
J gene: TRBJ2-5
D gene: .

CDR3 protein: CSARDPAQGTSGANVLTF
CDR3 DNA: TGCAGTGCTAGAGATCCGGCACAGGGGACCTCTGGGGCCAACGTCCTGACTTTC
clone size: many
V gene: TRBV20-1
J gene: TRBJ2-6
D gene: TRBD1

CDR3 protein: CSARKDRGTEAFF
CDR3 DNA: TGCAGTGCTAGAAAGGACAGGGGCACTGAAGCTTTCTTT
clone size: many
V gene: TRBV20-1
J gene: TRBJ1-1
D gene: TRBD1

CDR3 protein: CASSPLRGGDEQFF
CDR3 DNA: TGTGCCAGCTCACCACTGCGGGGGGGCGATGAGCAGTTCTTC
clone size: many
V gene: TRBV18
J gene: TRBJ2-1
D gene: TRBD2

CDR3 protein: CASKPDWGYEQYF
CDR3 DNA: TGTGCCAGCAAACCTGACTGGGGCTACGAGCAGTACTTC
clone size: many
V gene: TRBV25-1
J gene: TRBJ2-7
D gene: .

CDR3 protein: CSARDLAAWVDTQYF
CDR3 DNA: TGCAGTGCTAGAGATTTGGCGGCCTGGGTAGATACGCAGTATTTT
clone size: many
V gene: TRBV20-1
J gene: TRBJ2-3
D gene: .

CDR3 protein: CASSLIGSFNTEAFF
CDR3 DNA: TGTGCCAGCAGCTTGATAGGGAGCTTTAACACTGAAGCTTTCTTT
clone size: many
V gene: TRBV5-5
J gene: TRBJ1-1
D gene: .

CDR3 protein: CASSFRLGSSYNEQFF
CDR3 DNA: TGTGCCAGCAGCTTCAGGTTGGGGTCGTCCTACAATGAGCAGTTCTTC
clone size: many
V gene: TRBV7-2
J gene: TRBJ2-1
D gene: .